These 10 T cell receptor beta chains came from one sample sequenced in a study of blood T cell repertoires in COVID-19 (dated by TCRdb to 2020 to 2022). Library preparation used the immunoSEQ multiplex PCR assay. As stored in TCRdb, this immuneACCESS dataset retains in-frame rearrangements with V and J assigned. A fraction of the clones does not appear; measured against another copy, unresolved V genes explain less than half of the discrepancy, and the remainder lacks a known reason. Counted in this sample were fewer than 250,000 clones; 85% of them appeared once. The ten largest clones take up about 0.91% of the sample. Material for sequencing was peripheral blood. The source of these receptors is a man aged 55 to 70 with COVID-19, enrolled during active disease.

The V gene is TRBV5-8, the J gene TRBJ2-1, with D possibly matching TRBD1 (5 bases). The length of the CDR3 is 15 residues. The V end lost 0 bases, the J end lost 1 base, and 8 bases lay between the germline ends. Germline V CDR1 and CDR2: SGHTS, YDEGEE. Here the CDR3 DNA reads TGTGCCAGCAGCTTGGCTTCAGGGTCCTACAATGAGCAGTTCTTC. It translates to CASSLASGSYNEQFF.

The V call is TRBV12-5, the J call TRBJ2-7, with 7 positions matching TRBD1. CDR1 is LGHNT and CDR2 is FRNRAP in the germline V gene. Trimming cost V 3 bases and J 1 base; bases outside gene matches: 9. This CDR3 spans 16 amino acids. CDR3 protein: CASGFHRGSTSYEQYF. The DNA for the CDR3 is TGTGCTAGTGGTTTTCACAGGGGCTCTACTTCCTACGAGCAGTACTTC.

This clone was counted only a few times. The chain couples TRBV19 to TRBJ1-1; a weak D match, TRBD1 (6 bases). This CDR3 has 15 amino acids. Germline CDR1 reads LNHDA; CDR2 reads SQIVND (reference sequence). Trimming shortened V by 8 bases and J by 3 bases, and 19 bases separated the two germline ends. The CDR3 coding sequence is TGTGCCAGTGCCCCATTACAGGGAACCGACACTGAAGCTTTCTTT. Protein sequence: CASAPLQGTDTEAFF.

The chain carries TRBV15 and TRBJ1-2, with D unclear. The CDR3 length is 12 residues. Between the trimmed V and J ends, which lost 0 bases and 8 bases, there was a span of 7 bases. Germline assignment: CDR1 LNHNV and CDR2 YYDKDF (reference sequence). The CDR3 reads CATSRDRRGYTF. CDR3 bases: TGTGCCACCAGCAGAGATCGGCGGGGCTACACCTTC.

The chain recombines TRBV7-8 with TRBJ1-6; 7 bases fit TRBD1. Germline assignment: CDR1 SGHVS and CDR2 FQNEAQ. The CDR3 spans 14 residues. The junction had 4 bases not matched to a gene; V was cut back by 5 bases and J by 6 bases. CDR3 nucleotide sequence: TGTGCCAGCAGCATCGACAGGGTTAATTCACCCCTCCACTTT. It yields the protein CASSIDRVNSPLHF.

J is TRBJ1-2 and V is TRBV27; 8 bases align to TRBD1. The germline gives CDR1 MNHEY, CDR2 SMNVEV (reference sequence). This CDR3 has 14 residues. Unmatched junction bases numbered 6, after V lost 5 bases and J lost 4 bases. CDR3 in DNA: TGTGCCAGCAGTCCCGGACAGGGAACCTATGGCTACACCTTC. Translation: CASSPGQGTYGYTF.

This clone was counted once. In DNA, the CDR3 is TGTGCCATGGGAGAGGAAAAACTGTTTTTT. Translation gives CAMGEEKLFF. This chain connects TRBV10-3 to TRBJ1-4; D unresolved. CDR3 length equals 10 residues. Looked up from germline, CDR1 is ENHRY and CDR2 is SYGVKD. Trimming pared 9 bases from V and 8 bases from J, leaving 7 bases between.

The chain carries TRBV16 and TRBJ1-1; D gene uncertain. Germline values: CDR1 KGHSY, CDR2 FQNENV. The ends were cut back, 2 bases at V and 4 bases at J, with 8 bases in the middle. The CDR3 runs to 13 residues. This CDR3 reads CASSQLRGTEAFF. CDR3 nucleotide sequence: TGTGCCAGCAGCCAACTTCGGGGCACTGAAGCTTTCTTT.

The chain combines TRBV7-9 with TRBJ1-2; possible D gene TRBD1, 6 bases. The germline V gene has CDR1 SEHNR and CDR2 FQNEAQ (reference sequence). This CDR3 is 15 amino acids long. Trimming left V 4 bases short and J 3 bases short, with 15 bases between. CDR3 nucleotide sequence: TGTGCCAGCAGCTCCGGGGGGGCGGACCACTATGGCTACACCTTC. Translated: CASSSGGADHYGYTF.

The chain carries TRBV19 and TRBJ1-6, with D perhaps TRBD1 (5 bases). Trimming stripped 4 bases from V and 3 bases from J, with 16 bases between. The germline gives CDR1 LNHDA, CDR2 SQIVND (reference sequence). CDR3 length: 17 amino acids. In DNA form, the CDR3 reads TGTGCCAGTAGTACCTCTACCGGGGGTATCTATAATTCACCCCTCCACTTT. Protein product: CASSTSTGGIYNSPLHF.